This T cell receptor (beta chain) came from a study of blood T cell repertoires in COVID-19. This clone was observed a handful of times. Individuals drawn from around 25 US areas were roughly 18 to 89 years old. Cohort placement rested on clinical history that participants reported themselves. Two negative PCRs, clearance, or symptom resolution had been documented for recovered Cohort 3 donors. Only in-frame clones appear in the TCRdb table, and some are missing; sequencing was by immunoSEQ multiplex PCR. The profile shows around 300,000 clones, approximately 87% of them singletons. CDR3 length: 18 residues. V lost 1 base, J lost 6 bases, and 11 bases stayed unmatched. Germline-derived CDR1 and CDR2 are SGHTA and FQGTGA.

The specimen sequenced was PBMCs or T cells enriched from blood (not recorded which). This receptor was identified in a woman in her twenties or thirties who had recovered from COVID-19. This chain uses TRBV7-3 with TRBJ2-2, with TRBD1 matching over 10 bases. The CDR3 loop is CASSLMSRRQGAAGELFF. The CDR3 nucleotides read TGTGCCAGCAGCTTAATGTCTCGCCGACAGGGGGCGGCCGGGGAGCTGTTTTTT.